The 25 T cell receptor beta chains given below trace back to one sample, sequenced in a study of post-analysis software for immune sequencing data. The study's findings and limits: TRBV5-6, TRBV5-1 and TRBV20-1 belonged to a set of roughly five TRBV segments that were more frequent in patients than controls.

These receptors' antigens are unknown. The library was made from cDNA and included unique molecular identifiers. A single record per CDR3 protein comes from TCRdb applying MiXCR to the PCR reads. Of 500,000 to 600,000 distinct CDR3 sequences in the sample, 44% were seen once. Sequences were obtained from blood. These receptors all come from a girl aged 5-17 years with multiple sclerosis.

V and J are TRBV20-1 and TRBJ2-5, with TRBD1 matching 8 bases. The tail of the sequence fits TRBJ2-7 better, so the J call may be wrong. The CDR3 runs to 13 residues. The germline gives CDR1 DFQATT, CDR2 SNEGSKA (reference sequence). The CDR3 is CSARAGGVYEQYF. CDR3 nucleotide sequence: TGCAGTGCTAGAGCAGGGGGCGTTTACGAGCAGTACTTC.

The chain employs TRBV11-3 and TRBJ2-1; 8 nucleotides agree with TRBD2. Germline V gene lookup returns CDR1 SGHNT and CDR2 YENEEA. The V segment lost 8 bases and the J segment 3 bases; nucleotides outside the gene matches: 6. The CDR3 extends over 14 amino acids. This CDR3 is CASGPLAVYNEQFF. The CDR3 DNA reads as TGTGCCAGCGGCCCACTAGCGGTCTACAATGAGCAGTTCTTC.

On this clonotype itself: This likely comes from a read error, as the CDR3 has no conserved phenylalanine or tryptophan at its end. The chain joins TRBV5-1 to TRBJ2-5, with D possibly called TRBD1 or TRBD2 (5 bases each). The ends were cut back, 3 bases at V and 1 base at J, with 10 bases in the middle. The CDR3 length is 14 residues. Germline CDR1 is SGHRS and CDR2 is YFSETQ. Here the CDR3 reads CASSSGTPQETQYI. For the CDR3, the DNA is TGCGCCAGCAGCTCCGGGACCCCCCAAGAGACCCAGTACATC.

This clonotype was counted between two and nine times. The chain couples TRBV5-6 to TRBJ1-1; no reliable D call. V was clipped by 2 bases and J by 11 bases, with 19 bases between them. This CDR3 region has 14 residues. Looked up from germline, CDR1 is SGHDT and CDR2 is YYEEEE. The CDR3 reads CASSFLGSGVRAFF. Written as DNA, the CDR3 is TGTGCCAGCAGCTTCCTGGGTTCAGGCGTAAGGGCTTTCTTT.

This clonotype was found a few times. The rearrangement links TRBV27 to TRBJ2-7, with 8 bases that match TRBD1. The DNA end is a closer match to TRBJ2-5, so the J assignment may be wrong. The CDR3 totals 14 residues. Germline assignment: CDR1 MNHEY and CDR2 SMNVEV (reference sequence). The CDR3 sequence: CASSLARGLETQYF. CDR3 in DNA: TGTGCCAGCAGTTTAGCCAGGGGGCTGGAGACCCAGTACTTC.

The CDR3 region is CASSLEVASTYEQYF. DNA for the CDR3: TGCGCCAGCAGCTTGGAGGTTGCCAGCACCTACGAGCAGTACTTC. This chain uses TRBV5-1 with TRBJ2-7, with D unclear. V was pared by 0 bases and J by 2 bases, with 12 bases between. The germline V gene has CDR1 SGHRS and CDR2 YFSETQ. This CDR3 has 15 amino acids.

The chain carries TRBV12-3 or TRBV12-4 and TRBJ2-1; 13 bases are a match to TRBD2. The CDR3 runs to 17 residues. The V segment lost 6 bases and the J segment 5 bases; nucleotides outside the gene matches: 10. In nucleotides, the CDR3 is TGTGCCAGCAGGGCTGGACTAGCGGGAGTTGAAAACAATGAGCAGTTCTTC. This sequence encodes CASRAGLAGVENNEQFF.

In this sample, this clonotype turned up many times. This rearrangement joins TRBV12-3 or TRBV12-4 to TRBJ2-1, with a tentative D call TRBD2 (6 bases). The V end lost 3 bases, the J end lost 9 bases, and 6 bases lay between the germline ends. This CDR3 contains 11 residues. Here the CDR3 reads CASSFSGEQFF. In DNA form, the CDR3 reads TGTGCCAGCAGTTTTAGCGGTGAGCAGTTCTTC.

This clonotype was counted at least ten times. V usage is TRBV7-8 and J usage is TRBJ2-3, with TRBD2 as a possible D gene (6 bases). V lost 2 bases and J 5 bases, leaving 11 bases between the germline ends. The germline V gene encodes CDR1 SGHVS and CDR2 FQNEAQ. The CDR3 is 14 residues long. Here the CDR3 reads CASSLNGRGDTQYF. The DNA for the CDR3 is TGTGCCAGCAGCTTAAACGGGAGAGGAGATACGCAGTATTTT.

The chain is built from TRBV6-5 and TRBJ2-7, with D possibly TRBD2 on 5 matching bases. Germline CDR1 is MNHEY and CDR2 is SVGAGI. Trimming left V 5 bases short and J 4 bases short, with 21 bases between. The CDR3 has 16 residues. This CDR3 is CASSPPGLSGRYEQYF. For the CDR3, the DNA is TGTGCCAGCAGTCCCCCCGGACTGTCGGGCAGGTACGAGCAGTACTTC.

The chain links TRBV5-1 to TRBJ1-1; D call uncertain. Germline V gives CDR1 SGHRS, CDR2 YFSETQ. The CDR3 consists of 15 residues. V was trimmed by 4 bases and J by 5 bases, leaving 18 bases between them. The chain's CDR3 is CASSVDSWAKTEAFF. CDR3 DNA: TGCGCCAGCAGCGTCGATTCGTGGGCTAAGACTGAAGCTTTCTTT.

In the case of this clonotype: The missing conserved phenylalanine or tryptophan at the end of this CDR3 makes a read error likely. The chain carries TRBV24-1 and TRBJ2-1, with 12 positions matching TRBD2. The V gene's germline CDR1 is KGHDR and CDR2 SFDVKD. CDR3 length: 17 amino acids. With 4 bases clipped from V and 6 bases from J, the junction kept 9 bases outside the gene matches. CDR3 DNA: TGTGCCACCAGTGAGACACCTAGCGGGAGGGCCCGCAATGAGCAGTTCTCC. Protein: CATSETPSGRARNEQFS.

CDR3 sequence (DNA): TGCAGTGCTAGAGTCGACAGGGGCGCCCCCAAGGGCTATGGCTACACCTTC. Amino acids: CSARVDRGAPKGYGYTF. The chain joins TRBV20-1 to TRBJ1-2; TRBD1 matches 8 bases. The CDR3 has 17 amino acids. Germline trimming cut 1 base from V and 4 bases from J; bases unmatched to any gene: 14. The germline V gene encodes CDR1 DFQATT and CDR2 SNEGSKA (reference sequence).

CDR3 coding DNA: TGTGCCAGCAGTCCGCTGGGACAGAGGGTTCCCTATGGCTACACCTTC. As protein: CASSPLGQRVPYGYTF. This rearrangement joins TRBV6-5 to TRBJ1-2; 7 bases are a match to TRBD1. Germline trimming cut 5 bases from V and 4 bases from J; bases unmatched to any gene: 13. This CDR3 spans 16 amino acids. Germline CDR1 reads MNHEY; CDR2 reads SVGAGI.

The chain recombines TRBV4-1 with TRBJ1-5; D is possibly TRBD1 (5 bases). CDR3 length: 16 amino acids. Trimming stripped 2 bases from V and 2 bases from J, with 13 bases between. Germline CDR1 MGHRA, CDR2 YSYEKL. In DNA, the CDR3 is TGCGCCAGCAGCCAAACCTTTATGGGGGGCAATCAGCCCCAGCATTTT. Translating gives CASSQTFMGGNQPQHF.

This clonotype has a handful of counts. This rearrangement joins TRBV7-2 to TRBJ1-2, with 11 positions matching TRBD1. Trimming took 5 bases from V and 4 from J; bases not matched to a gene: 9. The length of the CDR3 is 16 residues. Looked up from germline, CDR1 is SGHTA and CDR2 is FQGNSA. CDR3 nucleotides: TGTGCCAGCAGCGCAAGCTCCGGGACAGGGGGCTATGGCTACACCTTC. Its protein product is CASSASSGTGGYGYTF.

The chain links TRBV5-5 to TRBJ1-1; D call uncertain. The V and J ends lost 4 bases and 5 bases respectively, with 9 bases between them. Germline loops: CDR1 SGHKS, CDR2 YYEKEE (reference sequence). This CDR3 has 12 residues. The CDR3 nucleotides are TGTGCCAGCAGCGCCCGGGGTACTGAAGCTTTCTTT. This sequence encodes CASSARGTEAFF.

The V call is TRBV7-9, the J call TRBJ2-5; D is uncertain. Germline V gene lookup returns CDR1 SEHNR and CDR2 FQNEAQ (reference sequence). The CDR3 loop spans 14 amino acids. The V end was cut by 4 bases, the J end by 1 base, with 10 bases between. CDR3 region: CASSSEGAQETQYF. The CDR3, as DNA: TGTGCCAGCAGCTCCGAAGGCGCCCAAGAGACCCAGTACTTC.

The chain is built from TRBV4-1 and TRBJ2-1, with 8 bases fitting TRBD2. CDR1 and CDR2 (germline): MGHRA, YSYEKL. The ends lost 1 base at V and 7 bases at J; junction bases unmatched: 6. The CDR3 sequence is 15 residues long. The CDR3 DNA follows: TGCGCCAGCAGCCAAGGCGGGGGGAGGGGTAATGAGCAGTTCTTC. Translating gives CASSQGGGRGNEQFF.

This clonotype was counted a few times. The rearrangement uses TRBV20-1 and TRBJ2-7; 11 bases agree with TRBD2. Germline values: CDR1 DFQATT, CDR2 SNEGSKA (reference sequence). V gave up 6 bases and J gave up 0 bases; unmatched junction bases: 10. The CDR3 spans 16 residues. This CDR3 is CSATGPSGRFSYEQYF. The CDR3 DNA is TGCAGTGCCACTGGGCCTAGCGGGAGGTTCTCCTACGAGCAGTACTTC.

This chain links TRBV11-2 with TRBJ1-6; 7 bases match TRBD1. CDR1 is SGHAT and CDR2 is FQNNGV in the germline V gene. The CDR3 contains 13 residues. J gave up 11 bases and V 8 bases, and 9 bases lay outside the gene matches. The CDR3 sequence is CASRGQRMTPLHF. CDR3 sequence (DNA): TGTGCCAGCCGGGGACAGAGGATGACACCCCTCCACTTT.

The chain couples TRBV27 to TRBJ1-6, with TRBD1 matching over 8 bases. Germline lookup yields CDR1 MNHEY and CDR2 SMNVEV (reference sequence). This CDR3 is built from 17 residues. V trimming: 9 bases; J trimming: 7 bases; junction bases outside the gene matches: 17. In DNA, the CDR3 is TGTGCCAGAGTACGAACGCAGGGGGCTCGGACAAATTCACCCCTCCACTTT. Translating gives CARVRTQGARTNSPLHF.

In nucleotides, the CDR3 is TGTGCCATCACCCGGGACAGGGACCAAGAGACCCAGTACTTC. It translates to CAITRDRDQETQYF. The V and J genes are TRBV10-3 and TRBJ2-5; 9 nucleotides agree with TRBD1. Trimming cost V 7 bases and J 0 bases; bases outside gene matches: 3. Per the germline V gene, CDR1 is ENHRY and CDR2 is SYGVKD. The CDR3 has 14 residues.

This rearrangement joins TRBV5-1 to TRBJ2-5, with 7 bases lining up with TRBD1. The V gene's germline CDR1 is SGHRS and CDR2 YFSETQ. There are 15 residues in the CDR3. The ends lost 0 bases at V and 5 bases at J; junction bases unmatched: 7. CDR3 sequence reads: CASSLEGASRETQYF. DNA of the CDR3: TGCGCCAGCAGCTTGGAGGGGGCGTCTCGGGAGACCCAGTACTTC.

This clonotype was counted only a few times. DNA for the CDR3: TGTGCCAGCAGTTTCGGGTCAGGGTACGAGCAGTACTTC. This sequence encodes CASSFGSGYEQYF. V gene TRBV12-3 or TRBV12-4 combines with J gene TRBJ2-7; D is possibly TRBD1 (5 bases). This CDR3 has 13 amino acids. The germline V and J ends were trimmed by 3 bases and 4 bases, with 10 bases remaining between them.